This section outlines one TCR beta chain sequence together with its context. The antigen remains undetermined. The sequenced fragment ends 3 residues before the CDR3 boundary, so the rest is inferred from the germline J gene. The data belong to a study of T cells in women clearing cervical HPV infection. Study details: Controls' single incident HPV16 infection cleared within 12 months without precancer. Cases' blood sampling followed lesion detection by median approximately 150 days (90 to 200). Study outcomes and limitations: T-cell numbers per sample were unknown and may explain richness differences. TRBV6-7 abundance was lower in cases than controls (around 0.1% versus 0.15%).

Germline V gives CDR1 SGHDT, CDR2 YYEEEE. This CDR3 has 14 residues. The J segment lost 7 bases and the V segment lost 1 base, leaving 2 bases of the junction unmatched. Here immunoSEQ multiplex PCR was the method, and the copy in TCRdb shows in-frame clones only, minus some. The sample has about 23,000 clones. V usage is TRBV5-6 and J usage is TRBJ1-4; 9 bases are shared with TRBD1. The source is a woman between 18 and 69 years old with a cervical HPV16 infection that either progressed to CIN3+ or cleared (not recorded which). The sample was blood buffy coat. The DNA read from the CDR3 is TGTGCCAGCAGCTTGTGGGACAGGGCTGAAAAA. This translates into CASSLWDRAEK. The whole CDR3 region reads CASSLWDRAEKLFF. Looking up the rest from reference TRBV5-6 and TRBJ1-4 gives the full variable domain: DAGVTQSPTHLIKTRGQQVTLRCSPKSGHDTVSWYQQALGQGPQFIFQYYEEEERQRGNFPDRFSGHQFPNYSSELNVNALLLGDSALYLCASSLWDRAEKLFFGSGTQLSVL.